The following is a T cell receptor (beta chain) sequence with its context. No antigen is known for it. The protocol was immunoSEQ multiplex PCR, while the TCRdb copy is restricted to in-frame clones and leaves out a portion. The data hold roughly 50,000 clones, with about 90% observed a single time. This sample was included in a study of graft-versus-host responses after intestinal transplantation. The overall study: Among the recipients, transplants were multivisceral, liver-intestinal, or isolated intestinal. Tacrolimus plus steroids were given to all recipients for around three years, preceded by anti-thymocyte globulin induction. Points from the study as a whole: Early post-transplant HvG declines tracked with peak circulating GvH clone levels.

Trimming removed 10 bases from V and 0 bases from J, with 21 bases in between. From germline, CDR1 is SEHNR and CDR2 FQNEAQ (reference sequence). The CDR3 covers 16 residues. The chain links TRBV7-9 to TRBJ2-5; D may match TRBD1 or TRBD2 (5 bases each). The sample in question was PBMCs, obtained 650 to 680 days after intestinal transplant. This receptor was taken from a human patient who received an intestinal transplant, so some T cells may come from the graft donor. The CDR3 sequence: CATQRHGTVYQETQYF. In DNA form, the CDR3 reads TGTGCCACCCAGAGGCATGGGACGGTGTACCAAGAGACCCAGTACTTC.